One and the same sample provided the 23 T cell receptor beta chains below, sequenced in a study of blood T cell repertoires in COVID-19. TCRdb's copy holds only in-frame clones and misses some; the assay was immunoSEQ multiplex PCR. The repertoire holds approximately 90,000 clones, with approximately 80% as singletons. Material: peripheral blood. The receptors come from a woman aged 80 or over with acute or convalescent COVID-19.

V usage is TRBV2 and J usage is TRBJ2-2, with D unresolved. The CDR3 totals 13 residues. Per the germline V gene, CDR1 is SNHLY and CDR2 is FYNNEI. V was trimmed by 6 bases and J by 5 bases, leaving 10 bases between them. CDR3 DNA sequence: TGTGCCAGCAGCGATGATCGGACCGGGGAGCTGTTTTTT. This sequence encodes CASSDDRTGELFF.

The V call is TRBV5-1, the J call TRBJ2-2; 9 nucleotides align to TRBD2. J was trimmed by 1 base and V by 3 bases; bases with no gene match: 4. Germline CDR1 is SGHRS and CDR2 is YFSETQ. The CDR3 loop spans 16 amino acids. The CDR3 DNA follows: TGCGCCAGCAGCTCCCTGACTAGCGGGAACACCGGGGAGCTGTTTTTT. It yields the protein CASSSLTSGNTGELFF.

The chain employs TRBV2 and TRBJ1-4; possible D gene TRBD1, 6 bases. Trimming removed 6 bases from V and 8 bases from J, with 16 bases in between. This CDR3 has 14 amino acids. Germline V lookup: CDR1 SNHLY, CDR2 FYNNEI. CDR3 DNA sequence: TGTGCCAGCAGGCCCTCGACAGGCAACGAAAAACTGTTTTTT. Encoded protein: CASRPSTGNEKLFF. Based on the CDR3 plus reference TRBV2 and TRBJ1-4, the full variable domain is EPEVTQTPSHQVTQMGQEVILRCVPISNHLYFYWYRQILGQKVEFLVSFYNNEISEKSEIFDDQFSVERPDGSNFTLKIRSTKLEDSAMYFCASRPSTGNEKLFFGSGTQLSVL.

The chain couples TRBV5-1 to TRBJ2-7, with 7 bases matching TRBD1. In germline, CDR1 is SGHRS, CDR2 YFSETQ. The CDR3 length is 14 residues. The trim removed 5 bases at V and 2 bases at J, leaving 7 bases unmatched. In nucleotides, the CDR3 is TGCGCCAGCAGATCCGGGACAGATCCCTACGAGCAGTACTTC. This codes for CASRSGTDPYEQYF.

The V and J genes are TRBV5-1 and TRBJ1-1; D gene uncertain. Germline values: CDR1 SGHRS, CDR2 YFSETQ. This CDR3 has 13 amino acids. Trimming shortened V by 4 bases and J by 6 bases, and 13 bases separated the two germline ends. The CDR3 DNA reads as TGCGCCAGCAGCATAAATACCGGGGCTGAAGCTTTCTTT. This encodes CASSINTGAEAFF.

The chain carries TRBV5-1 and TRBJ1-5; D is possibly TRBD1 (5 bases). This CDR3 is built from 14 residues. CDR1 is SGHRS and CDR2 is YFSETQ in the germline V gene. With 0 bases removed from V and 2 bases from J, the gap between germline ends came to 6 bases. The CDR3 DNA sequence: TGCGCCAGCAGCTTGGAAGGGGGCAATCAGCCCCAGCATTTT. Residues: CASSLEGGNQPQHF. The full variable domain, completed using reference TRBV5-1 and TRBJ1-5, is KAGVTQTPRYLIKTRGQQVTLSCSPISGHRSVSWYQQTPGQGLQFLFEYFSETQRNKGNFPGRFSGRQFSNSRSEMNVSTLELGDSALYLCASSLEGGNQPQHFGDGTRLSIL.

This sequence joins TRBV30 and TRBJ2-3, with 11 bases fitting TRBD2. The V and J ends lost 7 bases and 4 bases, in that order; junction bases with no gene match: 4. Germline V gene data show CDR1 as GTSNPN and CDR2 as SVGIG (reference sequence). The CDR3 runs 13 residues. CDR3 in amino acids: CAFSGGAPDTQYF. Here the CDR3 DNA reads TGTGCCTTTAGCGGGGGGGCCCCAGATACGCAGTATTTT.

This clone was found a few times. This chain uses TRBV5-1 with TRBJ1-3; 7 positions agree with TRBD1. With 5 bases clipped from V and 0 bases from J, the junction kept 8 bases outside the gene matches. The CDR3 covers 16 residues. Germline values: CDR1 SGHRS, CDR2 YFSETQ. CDR3 loop: CASSYGQALSGNTIYF. DNA of the CDR3: TGCGCCAGCAGTTACGGACAGGCCCTCTCTGGAAACACCATATATTTT.

The chain uses TRBV11-2 and TRBJ2-3, with 7 bases matching TRBD2. CDR3 length: 18 amino acids. The junction had 12 bases not matched to a gene; V was cut back by 1 base and J by 2 bases. Germline values: CDR1 SGHAT, CDR2 FQNNGV. The DNA for the CDR3 is TGTGCCAGCAGCTTAGTTGGAGCCTCCCGGGAGGCCACAGATACGCAGTATTTT. Its protein is CASSLVGASREATDTQYF.

CDR3 loop: CASSPDRTSYEQYF. DNA of the CDR3: TGTGCCAGCAGTCCCGACAGGACCTCCTACGAGCAGTACTTC. The rearrangement uses TRBV6-4 and TRBJ2-7; tentatively, D is TRBD1 (6 bases). V lost 5 bases and J lost 0, with 11 bases in between. Germline CDR1 and CDR2: MRHNA and SNTAGT. The length of the CDR3 is 14 residues.

CDR3 in amino acids: CASSLGLAGGNTGELFF. The CDR3 bases are TGTGCCAGCAGCCTGGGACTAGCGGGAGGTAACACCGGGGAGCTGTTTTTT. The chain has TRBV7-2 and TRBJ2-2; the match to TRBD2 covers 15 bases. The CDR3 is made up of 17 amino acids. The V and J ends lost 5 bases and 2 bases, in that order; junction bases with no gene match: 3. Germline loops: CDR1 SGHTA, CDR2 FQGNSA.

The genes are TRBV6-5 and TRBJ1-1, with D unclear. The CDR3 spans 15 residues. The germline CDR1 and CDR2 sequences are MNHEY and SVGAGI. Trimming took 2 bases from V and 3 from J, leaving 13 bases between them. The CDR3 is CASSYAGIGDTEAFF. The CDR3 DNA sequence: TGTGCCAGCAGTTACGCCGGAATAGGAGACACTGAAGCTTTCTTT.

This rearrangement joins TRBV7-3 to TRBJ2-1; 9 bases line up with TRBD2. The CDR3 length is 16 residues. After removal of 5 bases from V and 8 bases from J, the junction contained 13 bases not matched to a gene. CDR1 and CDR2 (germline): SGHTA, FQGTGA. The CDR3 DNA follows: TGTGCCAGCAGCCCCCCTCCGGGACTAGCCCGGGATGAGCAGTTCTTC. This gives the protein CASSPPPGLARDEQFF.

CDR3 bases: TGTGCCTGGAGTTTAGATAGCGAGAAGCCTGAAGCTTTCTTT. Its translation: CAWSLDSEKPEAFF. The chain combines TRBV30 with TRBJ1-1; D remains unclear. The V end was cut by 2 bases, the J end by 6 bases, with 16 bases between. Germline assignment: CDR1 GTSNPN and CDR2 SVGIG (reference sequence). CDR3 size: 14 residues.

V usage is TRBV15 and J usage is TRBJ2-2; D is uncertain. V dropped 1 base and J dropped 7 bases, with 13 bases sitting between them. Germline V gene data show CDR1 as LNHNV and CDR2 as YYDKDF (reference sequence). The CDR3 consists of 15 residues. The CDR3, as DNA: TGTGCCACCAGCAGAGTAAGCTATAGCAACGGGGAGCTGTTTTTT. This sequence encodes CATSRVSYSNGELFF.

This chain uses TRBV10-3 with TRBJ1-5; D gene uncertain. This CDR3 is built from 14 residues. Germline CDR1 reads ENHRY; CDR2 reads SYGVKD. V dropped 0 bases and J dropped 3 bases, with 6 bases sitting between them. This chain's CDR3 is CAISESTDNQPQHF. CDR3 sequence (DNA): TGTGCCATCAGTGAGTCGACTGACAATCAGCCCCAGCATTTT.

The V and J genes are TRBV6-6 and TRBJ2-7; D perhaps matches TRBD2 (6 bases). The CDR3 length is 14 residues. Germline V gene sequence: CDR1 MNHNY, CDR2 SVGAGI (reference sequence). V lost 7 bases and J lost 3, with 16 bases in between. CDR3 amino acids: CASTHSGPFYEQYF. The CDR3 region has the DNA TGTGCCAGCACTCATAGCGGCCCCTTCTACGAGCAGTACTTC.

In its sample, this clone was seen a few times. For the CDR3, the DNA is TGCGCCAGCAGTCACGGACAGGGCACTGAAGCTTTCTTT. Amino acids: CASSHGQGTEAFF. V and J are TRBV5-1 and TRBJ1-1, with 8 bases identical to TRBD1. The CDR3 has 13 residues. Looked up from germline, CDR1 is SGHRS and CDR2 is YFSETQ. The V gene end was trimmed by 5 bases and the J gene end by 4 bases; junction bases not matched to a gene: 4.

The rearrangement uses TRBV11-2 and TRBJ2-3; TRBD2 aligns across 8 bases. This CDR3 has 14 residues. In germline, CDR1 is SGHAT, CDR2 FQNNGV. Unmatched junction bases numbered 4, after V lost 3 bases and J lost 5 bases. The CDR3 reads CASSFGTRQDTQYF. CDR3 coding DNA: TGTGCCAGCAGCTTTGGGACTAGACAAGATACGCAGTATTTT.

The gene calls are TRBV27 and TRBJ2-5; D gene ambiguous. This CDR3 has 16 amino acids. Germline CDR1 is MNHEY and CDR2 is SMNVEV (reference sequence). Trimming left V 2 bases short and J 1 base short, with 14 bases between. As DNA, the CDR3 is TGTGCCAGCAGTTTAAGGAAGACTGTCTCCCAAGAGACCCAGTACTTC. As protein: CASSLRKTVSQETQYF.

The chain has TRBV5-1 and TRBJ2-7; 9 bases are shared with TRBD1. Germline V CDR1 and CDR2: SGHRS, YFSETQ. J gave up 1 base and V 2 bases, and 7 bases lay outside the gene matches. The CDR3 is 16 amino acids. CDR3 coding DNA: TGCGCCAGCAGCTTAATCCCGGACAGGGGTTCCTACGAGCAGTACTTC. Protein sequence: CASSLIPDRGSYEQYF.

This chain joins TRBV4-2 and TRBJ1-5; 7 positions match TRBD1. The V segment lost 1 base and the J segment 2 bases; nucleotides outside the gene matches: 8. This CDR3 contains 17 residues. Germline assignment: CDR1 LGHNA and CDR2 YNFKEQ. The CDR3 nucleotides read TGTGCCAGCAGCCAAGTTCAGACAGGGAGCCGCAATCAGCCCCAGCATTTT. Translated: CASSQVQTGSRNQPQHF.

The CDR3 region has the DNA TGCGCCAGCAGTGAGTCGGGTGACTCGGGCTACACCTTC. Amino acids: CASSESGDSGYTF. The chain links TRBV10-1 to TRBJ1-2; D gene ambiguous. The CDR3 loop spans 13 amino acids. Trimming stripped 0 bases from V and 8 bases from J, with 10 bases between. CDR1 is WNHNN, CDR2 SYGVQD, per germline (reference sequence).